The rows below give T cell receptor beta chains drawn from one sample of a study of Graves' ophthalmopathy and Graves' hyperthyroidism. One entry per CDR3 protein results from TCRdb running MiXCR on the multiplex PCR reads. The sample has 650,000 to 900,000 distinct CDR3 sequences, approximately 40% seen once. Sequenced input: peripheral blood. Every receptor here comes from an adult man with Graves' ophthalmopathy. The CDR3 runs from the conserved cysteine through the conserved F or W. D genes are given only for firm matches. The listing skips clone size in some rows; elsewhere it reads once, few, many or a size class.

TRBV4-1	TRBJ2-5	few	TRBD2	CASSQGLAANQETQYF	TGCGCCAGCAGCCAAGGACTAGCGGCAAACCAAGAGACCCAGTACTTC
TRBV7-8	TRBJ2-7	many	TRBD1	CASSPGDRVAYEQYF	TGTGCCAGCAGCCCCGGGGACAGGGTGGCCTACGAGCAGTACTTC
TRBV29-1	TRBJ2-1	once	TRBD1	CSVLIGDSLLYEQFF	TGCAGCGTTTTGATTGGGGACAGCTTACTCTACGAGCAGTTCTTC
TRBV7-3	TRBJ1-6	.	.	CASSQGRGSPLHF	TGCGCCAGCAGCCAAGGTCGGGGTTCACCCCTCCACTTT
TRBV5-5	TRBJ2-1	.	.	CASSEVQQFF	TGTGCCAGCAGTGAGGTACAGCAGTTCTTC
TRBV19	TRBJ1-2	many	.	CASSGGAGGDGYTF	TGTGCCAGTAGTGGGGGGGCCGGAGGCGATGGCTACACCTTC
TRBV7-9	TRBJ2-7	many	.	CASSQGALYEQYF	TGTGCCAGCAGCCAAGGGGCCCTCTACGAGCAGTACTTC
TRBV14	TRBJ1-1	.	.	CASSHQRTEAFF	TGTGCCAGCAGCCACCAGAGGACTGAAGCTTTCTTT
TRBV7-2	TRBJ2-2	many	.	CASSSNPLNTGELFF	TGTGCCAGCAGCTCCAACCCCCTGAACACCGGGGAGCTGTTTTTT
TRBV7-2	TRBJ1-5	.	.	CASLRDGSVSNQPQHF	TGTGCCAGCCTCCGGGACGGGAGTGTTAGCAATCAGCCCCAGCATTTT
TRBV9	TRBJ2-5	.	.	CASSVGGAQEIQYF	TGTGCCAGCAGCGTAGGTGGGGCTCAAGAGATCCAGTACTTC
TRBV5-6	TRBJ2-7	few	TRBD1	CASSFLDRDYEQYF	TGTGCCAGCAGCTTTTTGGACAGGGACTACGAGCAGTACTTC
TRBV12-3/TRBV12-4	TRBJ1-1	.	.	CASSLQERSTEAFF	TGTGCCAGCAGTTTACAGGAACGGAGCACTGAAGCTTTCTTT
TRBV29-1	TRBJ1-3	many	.	CSVGEGAHSGNTIYF	TGCAGCGTTGGAGAAGGGGCCCACTCTGGAAACACCATATATTTT
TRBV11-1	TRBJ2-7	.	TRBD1	CASSLGTGGIYGQYF	TGTGCCAGCAGCTTGGGGACAGGGGGCATCTACGGGCAGTACTTC
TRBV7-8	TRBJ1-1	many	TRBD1	CASSLAVGPGGLTEAFF	TGTGCCAGCAGCTTAGCGGTTGGTCCAGGGGGGCTCACTGAAGCTTTCTTT
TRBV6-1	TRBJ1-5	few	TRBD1	CASSRNGQAHEPQHF	TGTGCCAGCAGCCGAAATGGACAGGCCCACGAGCCCCAGCATTTT
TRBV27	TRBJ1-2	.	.	CASRGPANYGYTF	TGTGCCAGCAGAGGCCCCGCTAACTATGGCTACACCTTC
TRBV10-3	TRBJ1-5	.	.	CAISGYGNSNQPQHF	TGTGCCATCAGTGGGTATGGGAACAGCAATCAGCCCCAGCATTTT
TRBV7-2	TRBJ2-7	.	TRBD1	CASSANPGQSYEQYF	TGTGCCAGCAGTGCGAACCCGGGACAGTCCTACGAGCAGTACTTC
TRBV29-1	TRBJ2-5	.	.	CSVGGGDIPFF	TGCAGCGTTGGGGGGGGGGACATTCCGTTCTTC
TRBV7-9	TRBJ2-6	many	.	CASSALRSSGANVLTF	TGTGCCAGCAGCGCCTTAAGGAGCTCTGGGGCCAACGTCCTGACTTTC
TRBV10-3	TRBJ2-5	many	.	CAISPRGGQETQYF	TGTGCCATCAGTCCTCGAGGGGGCCAAGAGACCCAGTACTTC
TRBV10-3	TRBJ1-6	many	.	CAISAGDSPLHF	TGTGCCATCAGTGCTGGTGATTCACCCCTCCACTTT
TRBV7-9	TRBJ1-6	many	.	CASSQSVSSPLHF	TGTGCCAGCAGCCAGAGTGTGAGTTCACCCCTCCACTTT
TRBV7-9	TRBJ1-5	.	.	CASSPPDRRDGETQHF	TGTGCCAGCAGCCCTCCGGATCGGAGGGATGGAGAGACCCAGCATTTT
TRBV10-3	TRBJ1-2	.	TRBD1	CAISVGRGPNYGYTF	TGTGCCATCAGCGTTGGGAGGGGGCCTAACTATGGCTACACCTTC